The clone carrying this TCR beta chain was seen at least ten times. What it binds is not known. This sample stems from a study of CD8 T cells in ankylosing spondylitis. As the method for making TCR beta libraries, quantitative 5'-RACE with molecular barcodes was used. MiXCR, run by TCRdb on the 5' RACE reads, gives a single entry per CDR3 protein. The sample has 500,000 to 650,000 distinct CDR3 sequences, over 4% seen once. The CDR3 sequence is 16 residues long. The V and J ends lost 6 bases and 0 bases respectively, with 20 bases between them. Germline values: CDR1 SQVTM, CDR2 ANQGSEA. Whole-study findings and limits: Clones linked to disease were reported to show significant enrichment in matched ankylosing spondylitis synovial fluid. CD8+ cells made up the disease-linked clones, which were relatively rare in peripheral blood. Roughly eight highly homologous variants made up a TCR beta motif that seemed to typify ankylosing spondylitis blood. Both synovial fluid and blood in reactive arthritis had previously been reported to carry some motif variants.

The J gene is TRBJ1-1, the V gene TRBV29-1; D gene uncertain. The TCR was taken from a male donor with ankylosing spondylitis. Sequencing was carried out using blood, either unsorted or a sorted T cell fraction (not recorded which). The CDR3 is CSVLGVFGFLNTEAFF. The CDR3, as DNA: TGCAGCGTCCTCGGGGTTTTCGGCTTCTTGAACACTGAAGCTTTCTTT.